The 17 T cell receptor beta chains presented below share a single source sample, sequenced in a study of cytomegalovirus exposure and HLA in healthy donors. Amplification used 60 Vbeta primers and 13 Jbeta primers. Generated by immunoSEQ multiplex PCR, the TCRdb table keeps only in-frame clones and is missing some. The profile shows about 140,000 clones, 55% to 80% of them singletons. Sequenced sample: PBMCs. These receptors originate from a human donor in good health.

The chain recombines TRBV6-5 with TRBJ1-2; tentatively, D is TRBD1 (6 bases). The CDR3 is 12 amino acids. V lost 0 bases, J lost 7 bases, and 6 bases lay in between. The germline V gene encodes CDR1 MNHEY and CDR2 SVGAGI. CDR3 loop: CASSYSGAGYTF. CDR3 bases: TGTGCCAGCAGTTACTCGGGGGCTGGCTACACCTTC.

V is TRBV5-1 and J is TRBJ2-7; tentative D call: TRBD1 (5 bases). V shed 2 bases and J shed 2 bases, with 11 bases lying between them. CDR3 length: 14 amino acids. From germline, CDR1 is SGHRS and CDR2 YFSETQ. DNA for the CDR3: TGCGCCAGCAGCTTCGACAGCACGGCCTACGAGCAGTACTTC. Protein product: CASSFDSTAYEQYF.

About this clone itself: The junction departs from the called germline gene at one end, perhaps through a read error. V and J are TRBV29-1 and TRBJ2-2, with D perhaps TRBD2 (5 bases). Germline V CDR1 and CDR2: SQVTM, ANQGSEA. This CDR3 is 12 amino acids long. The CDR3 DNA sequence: TGCAGCGTTGGTGGCCCCACCGGGGAGCTGGTTTTT. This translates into CSVGGPTGELVF.

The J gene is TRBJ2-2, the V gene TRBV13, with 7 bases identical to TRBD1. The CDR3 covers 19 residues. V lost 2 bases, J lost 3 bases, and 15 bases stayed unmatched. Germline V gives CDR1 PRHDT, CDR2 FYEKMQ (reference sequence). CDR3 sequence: CASSLNQPTGTLDTGELFF. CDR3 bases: TGTGCCAGCAGCTTAAACCAACCGACAGGGACCTTGGACACCGGGGAGCTGTTTTTT.

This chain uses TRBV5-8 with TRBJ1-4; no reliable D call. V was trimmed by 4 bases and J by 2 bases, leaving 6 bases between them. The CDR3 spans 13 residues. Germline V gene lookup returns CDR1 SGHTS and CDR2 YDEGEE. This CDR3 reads CASSAGTNEKLFF. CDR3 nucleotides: TGTGCCAGCAGCGCGGGGACTAATGAAAAACTGTTTTTT.

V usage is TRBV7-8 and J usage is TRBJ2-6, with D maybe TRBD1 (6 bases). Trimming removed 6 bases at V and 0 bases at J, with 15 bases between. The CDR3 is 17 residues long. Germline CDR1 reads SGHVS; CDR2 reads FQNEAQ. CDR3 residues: CASSPEGVYSGANVLTF. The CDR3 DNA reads TGTGCCAGCAGTCCAGAGGGGGTATACTCTGGGGCCAACGTCCTGACTTTC. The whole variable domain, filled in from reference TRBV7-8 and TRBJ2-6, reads GAGVSQSPRYKVAKRGQDVALRCDPISGHVSLFWYQQALGQGPEFLTYFQNEAQLDKSGLPSDRFFAERPEGSVSTLKIQRTQQEDSAVYLCASSPEGVYSGANVLTFGAGSRLTVL.

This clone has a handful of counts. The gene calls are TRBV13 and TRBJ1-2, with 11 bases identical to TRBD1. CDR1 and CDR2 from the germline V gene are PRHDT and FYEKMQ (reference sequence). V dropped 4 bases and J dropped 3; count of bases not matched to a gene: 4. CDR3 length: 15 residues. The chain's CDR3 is CASSWDRGRDYGYTF. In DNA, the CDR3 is TGTGCCAGCAGCTGGGACAGGGGGAGGGACTATGGCTACACCTTC.

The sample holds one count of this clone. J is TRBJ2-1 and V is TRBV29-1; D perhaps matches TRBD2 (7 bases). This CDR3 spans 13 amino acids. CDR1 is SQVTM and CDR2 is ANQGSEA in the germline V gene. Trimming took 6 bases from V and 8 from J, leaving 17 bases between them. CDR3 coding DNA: TGCAGCGTAAACAAGGGGGGGGCGGATGAGCAGTTCTTC. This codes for CSVNKGGADEQFF.

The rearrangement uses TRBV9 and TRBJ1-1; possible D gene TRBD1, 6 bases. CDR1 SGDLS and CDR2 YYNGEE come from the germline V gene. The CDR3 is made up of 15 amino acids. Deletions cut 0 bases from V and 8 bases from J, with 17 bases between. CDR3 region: CASSVGVAGGAEAFF. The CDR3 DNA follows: TGTGCCAGCAGCGTAGGGGTGGCTGGGGGCGCGGAAGCTTTCTTT. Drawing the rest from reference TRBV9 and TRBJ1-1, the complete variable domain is DSGVTQTPKHLITATGQRVTLRCSPRSGDLSVYWYQQSLDQGLQFLIQYYNGEERAKGNILERFSAQQFPDLHSELNLSSLELGDSALYFCASSVGVAGGAEAFFGQGTRLTVV.

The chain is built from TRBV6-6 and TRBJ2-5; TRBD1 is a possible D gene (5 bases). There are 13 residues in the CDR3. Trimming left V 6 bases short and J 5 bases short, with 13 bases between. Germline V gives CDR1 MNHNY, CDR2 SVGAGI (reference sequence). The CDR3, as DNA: TGTGCCAGCAGCGCCAGGGCCAAGGAGACCCAGTACTTC. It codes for CASSARAKETQYF.

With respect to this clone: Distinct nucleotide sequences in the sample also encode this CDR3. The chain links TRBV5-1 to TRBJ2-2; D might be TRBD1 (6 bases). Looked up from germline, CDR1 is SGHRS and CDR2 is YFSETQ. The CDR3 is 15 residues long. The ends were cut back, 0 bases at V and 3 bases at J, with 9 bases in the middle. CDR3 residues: CASSLDRAHTGELFF. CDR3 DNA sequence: TGCGCCAGCAGCTTGGACAGGGCTCACACCGGGGAGCTGTTTTTT. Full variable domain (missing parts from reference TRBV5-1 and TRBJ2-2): KAGVTQTPRYLIKTRGQQVTLSCSPISGHRSVSWYQQTPGQGLQFLFEYFSETQRNKGNFPGRFSGRQFSNSRSEMNVSTLELGDSALYLCASSLDRAHTGELFFGEGSRLTVL.

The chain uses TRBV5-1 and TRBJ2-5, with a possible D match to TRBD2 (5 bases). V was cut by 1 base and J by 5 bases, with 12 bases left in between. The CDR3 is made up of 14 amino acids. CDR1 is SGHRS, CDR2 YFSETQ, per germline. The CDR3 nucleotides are TGCGCCAGCAGCTTGACGGGGTCGAGGGAGACCCAGTACTTC. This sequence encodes CASSLTGSRETQYF. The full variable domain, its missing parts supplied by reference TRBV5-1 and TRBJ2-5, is KAGVTQTPRYLIKTRGQQVTLSCSPISGHRSVSWYQQTPGQGLQFLFEYFSETQRNKGNFPGRFSGRQFSNSRSEMNVSTLELGDSALYLCASSLTGSRETQYFGPGTRLLVL.

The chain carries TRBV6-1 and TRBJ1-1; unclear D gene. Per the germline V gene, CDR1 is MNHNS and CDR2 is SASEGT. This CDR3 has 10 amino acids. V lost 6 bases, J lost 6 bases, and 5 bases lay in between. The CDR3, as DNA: TGTGCCAGCAGCGGGGCTGAAGCTTTCTTT. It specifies CASSGAEAFF.

The CDR3 sequence: CATSRDFGGGTYNEQFF. The CDR3, as DNA: TGTGCCACCAGCAGAGATTTTGGGGGGGGTACCTACAATGAGCAGTTCTTC. The V call is TRBV15, the J call TRBJ2-1, with 7 bases lining up with TRBD2. The V segment lost 0 bases and the J segment 2 bases; nucleotides outside the gene matches: 7. The CDR3 spans 17 residues. Per germline, CDR1 LNHNV and CDR2 YYDKDF (reference sequence).

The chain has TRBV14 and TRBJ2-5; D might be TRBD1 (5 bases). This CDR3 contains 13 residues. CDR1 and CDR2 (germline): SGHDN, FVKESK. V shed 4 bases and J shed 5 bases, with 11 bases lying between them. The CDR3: CASSPGHGETQYF. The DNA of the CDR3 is TGTGCCAGCAGCCCCGGACACGGTGAGACCCAGTACTTC.

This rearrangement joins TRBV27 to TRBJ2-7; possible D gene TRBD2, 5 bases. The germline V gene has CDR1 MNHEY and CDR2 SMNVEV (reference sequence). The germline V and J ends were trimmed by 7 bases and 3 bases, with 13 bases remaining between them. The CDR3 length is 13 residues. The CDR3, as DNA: TGTGCCAGCACCAAAGGGAGCTTCTACGAGCAGTACTTC. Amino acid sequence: CASTKGSFYEQYF.

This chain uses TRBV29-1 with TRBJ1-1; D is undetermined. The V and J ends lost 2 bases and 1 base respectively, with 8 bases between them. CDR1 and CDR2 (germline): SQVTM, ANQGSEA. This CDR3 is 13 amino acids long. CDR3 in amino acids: CSVEIGGNTEAFF. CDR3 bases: TGCAGCGTTGAAATAGGAGGGAACACTGAAGCTTTCTTT.